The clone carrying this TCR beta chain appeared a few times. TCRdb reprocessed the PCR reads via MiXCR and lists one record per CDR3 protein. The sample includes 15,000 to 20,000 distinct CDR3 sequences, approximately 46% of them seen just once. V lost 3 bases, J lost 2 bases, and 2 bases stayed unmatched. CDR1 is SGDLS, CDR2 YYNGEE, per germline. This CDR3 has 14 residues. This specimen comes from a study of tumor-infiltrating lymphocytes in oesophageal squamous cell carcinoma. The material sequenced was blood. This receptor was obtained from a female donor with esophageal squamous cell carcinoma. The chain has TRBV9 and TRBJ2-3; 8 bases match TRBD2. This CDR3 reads CASSAAGATDTQYF. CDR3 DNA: TGTGCCAGCAGCGCAGCGGGGGCCACAGATACGCAGTATTTT.